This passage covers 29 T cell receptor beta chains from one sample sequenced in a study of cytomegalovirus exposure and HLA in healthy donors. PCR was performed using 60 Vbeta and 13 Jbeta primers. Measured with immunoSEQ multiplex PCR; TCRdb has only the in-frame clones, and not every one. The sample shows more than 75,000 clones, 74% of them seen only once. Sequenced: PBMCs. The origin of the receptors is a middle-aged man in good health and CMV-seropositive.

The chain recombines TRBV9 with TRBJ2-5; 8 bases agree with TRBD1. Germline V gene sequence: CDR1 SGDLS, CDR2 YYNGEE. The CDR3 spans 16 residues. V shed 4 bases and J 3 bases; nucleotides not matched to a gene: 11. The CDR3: CASSSRQGRREETQYF. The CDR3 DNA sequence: TGTGCCAGCAGCTCCCGACAGGGGAGGAGGGAAGAGACCCAGTACTTC.

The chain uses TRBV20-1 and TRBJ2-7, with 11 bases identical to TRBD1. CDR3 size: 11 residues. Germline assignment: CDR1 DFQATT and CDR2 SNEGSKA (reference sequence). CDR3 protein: CRPGQGDEQYF. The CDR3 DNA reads TGCAGACCGGGACAGGGGGACGAGCAGTACTTC.

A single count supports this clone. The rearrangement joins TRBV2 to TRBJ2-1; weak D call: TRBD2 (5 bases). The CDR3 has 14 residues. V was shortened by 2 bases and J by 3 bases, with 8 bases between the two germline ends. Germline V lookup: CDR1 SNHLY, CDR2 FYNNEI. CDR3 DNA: TGTGCCAGCAGTGAACTCGGGGTCTACAATGAGCAGTTCTTC. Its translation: CASSELGVYNEQFF.

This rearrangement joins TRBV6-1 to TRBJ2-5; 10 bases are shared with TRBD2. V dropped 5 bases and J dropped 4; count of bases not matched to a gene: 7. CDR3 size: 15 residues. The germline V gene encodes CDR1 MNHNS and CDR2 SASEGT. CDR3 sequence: CASSLAGGSGETQYF. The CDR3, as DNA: TGTGCCAGCAGTTTAGCGGGGGGCAGCGGAGAGACCCAGTACTTC.

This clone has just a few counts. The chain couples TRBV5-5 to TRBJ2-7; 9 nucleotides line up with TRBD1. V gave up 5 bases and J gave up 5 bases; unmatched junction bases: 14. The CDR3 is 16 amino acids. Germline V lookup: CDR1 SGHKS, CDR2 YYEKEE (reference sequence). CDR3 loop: CASSSPRGQGSHEQYF. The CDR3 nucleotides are TGTGCCAGCAGTTCTCCTCGTGGACAGGGGAGCCACGAGCAGTACTTC. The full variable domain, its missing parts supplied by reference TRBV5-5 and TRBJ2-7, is DAGVTQSPTHLIKTRGQQVTLRCSPISGHKSVSWYQQVLGQGPQFIFQYYEKEERGRGNFPDRFSARQFPNYSSELNVNALLLGDSALYLCASSSPRGQGSHEQYFGPGTRLTVT.

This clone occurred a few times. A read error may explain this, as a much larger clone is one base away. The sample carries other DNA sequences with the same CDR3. In nucleotides, the CDR3 is TGCAGCGGCACCGGGACAGGAGGTACTGAAGCTTTCTTT. Encoded protein: CSGTGTGGTEAFF. J is TRBJ1-1 and V is TRBV29-1, with TRBD1 matching over 8 bases. The CDR3 contains 13 residues. The germline gives CDR1 SQVTM, CDR2 ANQGSEA. V gave up 7 bases and J gave up 5 bases; unmatched junction bases: 9.

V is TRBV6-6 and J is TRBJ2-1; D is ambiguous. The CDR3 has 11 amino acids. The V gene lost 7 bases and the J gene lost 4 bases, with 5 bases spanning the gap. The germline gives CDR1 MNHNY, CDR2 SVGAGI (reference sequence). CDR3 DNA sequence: TGTGCCAGCACCGGGTACAATGAGCAGTTCTTC. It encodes CASTGYNEQFF.

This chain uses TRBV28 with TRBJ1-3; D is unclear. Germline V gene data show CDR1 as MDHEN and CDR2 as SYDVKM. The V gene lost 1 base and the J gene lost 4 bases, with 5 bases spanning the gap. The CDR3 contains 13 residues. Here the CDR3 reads CASSLFSGNTIYF. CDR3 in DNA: TGTGCCAGCAGTTTATTCTCCGGAAACACCATATATTTT.

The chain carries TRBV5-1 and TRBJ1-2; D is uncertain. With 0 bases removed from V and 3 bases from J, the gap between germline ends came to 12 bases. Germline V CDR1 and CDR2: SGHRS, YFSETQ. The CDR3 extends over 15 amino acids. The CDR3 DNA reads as TGCGCCAGCAGCTTGGATCGGAGTTCCGACTATGGCTACACCTTC. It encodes CASSLDRSSDYGYTF.

The CDR3 loop is CASRNSRDMANQPQHF. The CDR3 nucleotides are TGTGCCAGTCGTAACTCCCGGGACATGGCTAATCAGCCCCAGCATTTT. This chain connects TRBV19 to TRBJ1-5; perhaps TRBD1 as D (6 bases). The ends were cut back, 8 bases at V and 4 bases at J, with 21 bases in the middle. The length of the CDR3 is 16 residues. In germline, CDR1 is LNHDA, CDR2 SQIVND (reference sequence).

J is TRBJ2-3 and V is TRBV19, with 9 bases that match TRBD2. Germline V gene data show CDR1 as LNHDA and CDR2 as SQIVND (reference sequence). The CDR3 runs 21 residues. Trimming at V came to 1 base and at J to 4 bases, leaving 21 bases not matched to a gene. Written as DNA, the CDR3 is TGTGCCAGTAGTATAGTTGTCTGGGTAGCGGGGGCGCCCAGACGCGCAGATACGCAGTATTTT. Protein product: CASSIVVWVAGAPRRADTQYF.

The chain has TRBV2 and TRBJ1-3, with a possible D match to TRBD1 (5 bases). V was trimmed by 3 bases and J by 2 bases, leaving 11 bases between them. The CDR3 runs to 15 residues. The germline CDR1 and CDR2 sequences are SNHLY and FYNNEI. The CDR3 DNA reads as TGTGCCAGCAGTGATGGGGCAGGGACTGGAAACACCATATATTTT. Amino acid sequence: CASSDGAGTGNTIYF.

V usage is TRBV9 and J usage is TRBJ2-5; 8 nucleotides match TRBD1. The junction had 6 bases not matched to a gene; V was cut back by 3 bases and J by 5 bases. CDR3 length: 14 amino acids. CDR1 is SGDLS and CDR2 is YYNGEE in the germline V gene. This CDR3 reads CASSAGTGFETQYF. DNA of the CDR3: TGTGCCAGCAGCGCCGGGACAGGTTTTGAGACCCAGTACTTC.

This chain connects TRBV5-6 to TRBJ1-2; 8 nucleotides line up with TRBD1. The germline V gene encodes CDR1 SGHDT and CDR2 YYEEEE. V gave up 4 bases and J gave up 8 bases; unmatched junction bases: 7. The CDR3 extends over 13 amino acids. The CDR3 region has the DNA TGTGCCAGCAGCATTGACAGGGGCAGGGGCTACACCTTC. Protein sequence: CASSIDRGRGYTF.

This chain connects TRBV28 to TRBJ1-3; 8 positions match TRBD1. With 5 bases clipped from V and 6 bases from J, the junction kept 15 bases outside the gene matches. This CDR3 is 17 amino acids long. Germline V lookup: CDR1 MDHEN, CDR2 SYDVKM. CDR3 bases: TGTGCCAGCAGTCCCACTATTCTCAGGGGGCCGGAAAACACCATATATTTT. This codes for CASSPTILRGPENTIYF.

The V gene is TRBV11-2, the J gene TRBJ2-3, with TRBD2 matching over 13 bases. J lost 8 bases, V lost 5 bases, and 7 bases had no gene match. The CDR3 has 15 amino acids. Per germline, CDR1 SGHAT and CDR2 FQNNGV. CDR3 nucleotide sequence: TGTGCCAGCAGCCCACTAGCGGGAGGGCGGGTTACGCAGTATTTT. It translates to CASSPLAGGRVTQYF.

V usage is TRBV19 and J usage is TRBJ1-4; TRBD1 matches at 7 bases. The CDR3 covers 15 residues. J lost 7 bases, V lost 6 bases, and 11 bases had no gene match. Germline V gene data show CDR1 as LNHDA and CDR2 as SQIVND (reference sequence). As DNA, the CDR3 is TGTGCCAGTAGAGAGAACAGGGGATCGGGTGAAAAACTGTTTTTT. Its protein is CASRENRGSGEKLFF.

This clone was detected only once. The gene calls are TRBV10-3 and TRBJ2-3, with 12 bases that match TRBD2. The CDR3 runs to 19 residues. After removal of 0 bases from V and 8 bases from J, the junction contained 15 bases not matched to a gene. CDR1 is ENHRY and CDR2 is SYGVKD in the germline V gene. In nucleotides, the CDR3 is TGTGCCATCAGTGAGTCCAAGATGAGGCTAGCGGGGGGGCATGGTACGCAGTATTTT. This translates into CAISESKMRLAGGHGTQYF.

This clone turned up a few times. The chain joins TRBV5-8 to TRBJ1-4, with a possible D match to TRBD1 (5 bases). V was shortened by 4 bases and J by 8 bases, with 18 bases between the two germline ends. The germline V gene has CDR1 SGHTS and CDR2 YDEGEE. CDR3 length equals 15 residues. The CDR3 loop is CASSNGPQGGEKLFF. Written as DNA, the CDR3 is TGTGCCAGCAGCAACGGGCCCCAGGGTGGGGAAAAACTGTTTTTT.

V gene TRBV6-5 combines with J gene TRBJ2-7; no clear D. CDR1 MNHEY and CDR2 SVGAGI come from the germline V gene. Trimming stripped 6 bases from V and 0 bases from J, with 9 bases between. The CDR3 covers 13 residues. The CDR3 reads CASRPYRSYEQYF. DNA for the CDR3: TGTGCCAGCAGGCCCTATCGCTCCTACGAGCAGTACTTC.

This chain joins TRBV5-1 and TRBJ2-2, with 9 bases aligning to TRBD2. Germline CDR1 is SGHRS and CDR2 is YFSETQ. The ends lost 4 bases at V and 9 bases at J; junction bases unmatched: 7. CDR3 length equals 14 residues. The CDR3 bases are TGCGCCAGCAGCCCCGGGACTAGCTCGCGGGAGCTGTTTTTT. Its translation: CASSPGTSSRELFF.

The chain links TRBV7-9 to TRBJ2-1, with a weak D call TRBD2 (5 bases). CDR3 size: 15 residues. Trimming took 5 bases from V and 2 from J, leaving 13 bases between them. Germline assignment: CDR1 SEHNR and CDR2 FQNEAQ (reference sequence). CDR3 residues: CASSERTGTYNEQFF. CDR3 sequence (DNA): TGTGCCAGCAGCGAAAGAACCGGGACCTACAATGAGCAGTTCTTC.

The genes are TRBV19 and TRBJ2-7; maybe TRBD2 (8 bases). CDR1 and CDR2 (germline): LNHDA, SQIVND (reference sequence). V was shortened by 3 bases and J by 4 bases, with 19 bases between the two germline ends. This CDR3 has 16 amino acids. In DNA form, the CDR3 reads TGTGCCAGTAGTATCGGGGACAGCGGGAGAGGGTACGAGCAGTACTTC. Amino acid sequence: CASSIGDSGRGYEQYF. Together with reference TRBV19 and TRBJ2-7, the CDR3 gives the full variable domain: DGGITQSPKYLFRKEGQNVTLSCEQNLNHDAMYWYRQDPGQGLRLIYYSQIVNDFQKGDIAEGYSVSREKKESFPLTVTSAQKNPTAFYLCASSIGDSGRGYEQYFGPGTRLTVT.

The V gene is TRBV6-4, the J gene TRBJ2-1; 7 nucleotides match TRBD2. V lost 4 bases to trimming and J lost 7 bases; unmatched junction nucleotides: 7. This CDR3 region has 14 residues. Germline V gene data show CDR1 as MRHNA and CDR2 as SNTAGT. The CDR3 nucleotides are TGTGCCAGCAGTGTCGGGGGAGCGGGGAATGAGCAGTTCTTC. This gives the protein CASSVGGAGNEQFF.

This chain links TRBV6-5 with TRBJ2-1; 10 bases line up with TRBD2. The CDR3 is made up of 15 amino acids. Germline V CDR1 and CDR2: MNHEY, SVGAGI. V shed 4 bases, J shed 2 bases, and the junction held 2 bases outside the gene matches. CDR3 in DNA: TGTGCCAGCAGTTCTAGCGGGAGCCCCTACAATGAGCAGTTCTTC. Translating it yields CASSSSGSPYNEQFF.

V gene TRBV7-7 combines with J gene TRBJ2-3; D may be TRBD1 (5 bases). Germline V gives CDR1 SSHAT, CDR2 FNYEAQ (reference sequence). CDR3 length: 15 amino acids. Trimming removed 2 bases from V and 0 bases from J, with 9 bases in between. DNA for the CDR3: TGTGCCAGCAGCTTATATAAGGGGAGCACAGATACGCAGTATTTT. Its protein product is CASSLYKGSTDTQYF.

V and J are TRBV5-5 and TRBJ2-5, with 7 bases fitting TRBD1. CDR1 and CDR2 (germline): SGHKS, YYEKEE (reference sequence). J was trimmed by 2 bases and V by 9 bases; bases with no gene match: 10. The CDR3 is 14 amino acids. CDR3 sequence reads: CATGSGQPQETQYF. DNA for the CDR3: TGTGCCACCGGCTCGGGACAGCCACAAGAGACCCAGTACTTC.

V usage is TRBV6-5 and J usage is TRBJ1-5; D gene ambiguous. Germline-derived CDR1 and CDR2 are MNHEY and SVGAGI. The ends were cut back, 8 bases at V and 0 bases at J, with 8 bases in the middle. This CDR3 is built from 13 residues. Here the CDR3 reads CASEEYSNQPQHF. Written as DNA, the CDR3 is TGTGCCAGCGAGGAGTATAGCAATCAGCCCCAGCATTTT.

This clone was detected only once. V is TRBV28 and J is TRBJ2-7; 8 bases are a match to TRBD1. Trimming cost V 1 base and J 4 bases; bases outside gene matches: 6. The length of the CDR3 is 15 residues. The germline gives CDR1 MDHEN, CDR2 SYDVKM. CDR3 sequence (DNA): TGTGCCAGCAGTTTATCCAGGGGGCGGCAGTACGAGCAGTACTTC. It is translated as CASSLSRGRQYEQYF.